This T cell receptor beta chain was captured by sequencing in a study of T cell responses to AZD1222 COVID-19 vaccine. General observations from the study: Clonal diversity was possibly underestimated, and white British individuals and females predominated among donors. Recipients of two AZD1222 doses showed rising Spike-specific TCR breadth and depth.

In regard to this clone: The antigen remains undetermined.

CDR1 is MNHEY, CDR2 SVGAGI, per germline. The CDR3 has 13 residues. The V end was cut by 0 bases, the J end by 11 bases, with 10 bases between. Produced via immunoSEQ multiplex PCR; TCRdb's table is partial and in-frame only. The data show approximately 200,000 clones, 80% to 95% seen once. Doses given second, at about 4 or about 12 weeks, were pooled. This chain joins TRBV6-5 and TRBJ1-4; D may be TRBD1 (5 bases). This sequence was found in an adult who received the AZD1222 COVID-19 vaccine. Here the sequenced sample was peripheral blood, taken 28 days after the second AZD1222 dose. In DNA, the CDR3 is TGTGCCAGCAGTTACTCGCCGGGGGGGAAACTGTTTTTT. This gives the protein CASSYSPGGKLFF.